These 17 T cell receptor beta chains were sequenced from one sample in a study of T-cell memory formation after mild COVID-19. TCRdb reprocessed the 5' RACE reads via MiXCR and lists one record per CDR3 protein. The data hold around 440,000 distinct CDR3 sequences, with 15% to 20% observed a single time. Sequenced input: PBMCs or a T cell subset sorted from them (not recorded which). The receptors stem from an adult woman who had mild COVID-19 (a few samples of this study predate the infection). Cell type and time point are not known.

The chain couples TRBV9 to TRBJ1-6, with 7 bases lining up with TRBD1. The CDR3 has 15 amino acids. Germline CDR1 and CDR2: SGDLS and YYNGEE. V trimming: 2 bases; J trimming: 7 bases; junction bases outside the gene matches: 6. For the CDR3, the DNA is TGTGCCAGCAGCGTCGACAGGGATGGAAATTCACCCCTCCACTTT. It codes for CASSVDRDGNSPLHF.

The chain joins TRBV28 to TRBJ1-1; D gene uncertain. CDR1 MDHEN and CDR2 SYDVKM come from the germline V gene. The CDR3 sequence is 14 residues long. Between the trimmed V and J ends, which lost 10 bases and 0 bases, there was a span of 15 bases. The CDR3: CATSSRFMNTEAFF. CDR3 bases: TGTGCCACCTCGTCCCGCTTTATGAACACTGAAGCTTTCTTT. The entire variable domain, with the rest obtained from reference TRBV28 and TRBJ1-1, is as follows: DVKVTQSSRYLVKRTGEKVFLECVQDMDHENMFWYRQDPGLGLRLIYFSYDVKMKEKGDIPEGYSVSREKKERFSLILESASTNQTSMYLCATSSRFMNTEAFFGQGTRLTVV.

The sample holds a few counts of this clonotype. The J gene is TRBJ2-7, the V gene TRBV18; 7 nucleotides agree with TRBD1. V dropped 1 base and J dropped 2; count of bases not matched to a gene: 2. This CDR3 has 14 amino acids. The germline V gene has CDR1 KGHSH and CDR2 LQKENI. CDR3 region: CASSPRDSPYEQYF. The CDR3, as DNA: TGTGCCAGCTCACCACGGGACAGCCCCTACGAGCAGTACTTC.

The rearrangement uses TRBV4-3 and TRBJ2-1; 9 bases are shared with TRBD1. CDR3 length: 15 amino acids. The V and J ends lost 6 bases and 9 bases, in that order; junction bases with no gene match: 12. CDR1 is LGHNA, CDR2 YSLEER, per germline. The CDR3 region has the DNA TGCGCCAGCAGACGGGACAGGGTCCCCCCGAGTGAGCAGTTCTTC. It encodes CASRRDRVPPSEQFF.

This clonotype came up a few times. The CDR3 DNA follows: TGTGCCAGCAGTTTGCAATCGGGGGGGTATGGCTACACCTTC. It yields the protein CASSLQSGGYGYTF. The rearrangement uses TRBV12-3 or TRBV12-4 and TRBJ1-2; possibly TRBD1 for D (5 bases). This CDR3 has 14 amino acids. The V gene lost 3 bases and the J gene lost 5 bases, with 13 bases spanning the gap.

The chain is built from TRBV12-3 or TRBV12-4 and TRBJ1-4; D gene ambiguous. The CDR3 is made up of 12 amino acids. Trimming left V 10 bases short and J 8 bases short, with 14 bases between. This CDR3 reads CATSEVPEKLFF. The CDR3 nucleotides are TGTGCCACGAGCGAGGTCCCGGAAAAACTGTTTTTT.

This clonotype was counted many times. The rearrangement links TRBV9 to TRBJ2-5; 7 bases agree with TRBD2. The V segment lost 0 bases and the J segment 5 bases; nucleotides outside the gene matches: 16. Germline assignment: CDR1 SGDLS and CDR2 YYNGEE. The CDR3 runs 18 residues. The CDR3: CASSVAPYSRGLGETQYF. The DNA for the CDR3 is TGTGCCAGCAGCGTAGCCCCTTACTCGCGGGGGTTAGGTGAGACCCAGTACTTC.

This clonotype was seen more than once but under ten times. This rearrangement joins TRBV3-1 to TRBJ2-2; TRBD2 might be the D (5 bases). The CDR3 runs to 17 residues. Trimming took 1 base from V and 5 from J, leaving 17 bases between them. CDR1 is LGHDT and CDR2 is YNNKEL in the germline V gene (reference sequence). The DNA of the CDR3 is TGTGCCAGCAGCCAAGGGAGAGGGCACGTAGGAACCGGGGAGCTGTTTTTT. As protein: CASSQGRGHVGTGELFF. The full variable domain, rest sourced from reference TRBV3-1 and TRBJ2-2, is DTAVSQTPKYLVTQMGNDKSIKCEQNLGHDTMYWYKQDSKKFLKIMFSYNNKELIINETVPNRFSPKSPDKAHLNLHINSLELGDSAVYFCASSQGRGHVGTGELFFGEGSRLTVL.

This clonotype appeared a single time. V gene TRBV12-3 or TRBV12-4 combines with J gene TRBJ2-1, with 8 positions matching TRBD2. The V gene end was trimmed by 6 bases and the J gene end by 0 bases; junction bases not matched to a gene: 10. The CDR3 is 17 amino acids. The CDR3 DNA sequence: TGTGCCAGCAGCACCCGGGGGGGGGCATCCTCCTACAATGAGCAGTTCTTC. Translation gives CASSTRGGASSYNEQFF.

This clonotype has just a few counts. The chain is built from TRBV28 and TRBJ2-7; 7 positions match TRBD2. Germline trimming cut 1 base from V and 2 bases from J; bases unmatched to any gene: 5. From germline, CDR1 is MDHEN and CDR2 SYDVKM. CDR3 length equals 15 residues. This CDR3 reads CASSLFASGAYEQYF. CDR3 in DNA: TGTGCCAGCAGTTTATTTGCTAGCGGAGCCTACGAGCAGTACTTC.

Comment on this clonotype: Its ends do not fully match the called genes, so a read error is possible. The chain couples TRBV5-1 to TRBJ2-3; D gene ambiguous. In germline, CDR1 is SGHRS, CDR2 YFSETQ. This CDR3 is 14 amino acids long. The CDR3 sequence: CASSLRASTDTQYF. Written as DNA, the CDR3 is TGTGCCAGCAGCTTGCGAGCTAGCACAGATACGCAGTATTTT.

This sequence joins TRBV6-6 and TRBJ1-1; 8 bases fit TRBD1. Per germline, CDR1 MNHNY and CDR2 SVGAGI (reference sequence). This CDR3 has 17 residues. The V gene end was trimmed by 6 bases and the J gene end by 1 base; junction bases not matched to a gene: 13. CDR3 protein: CASRRPNTGGENTEAFF. As DNA, the CDR3 is TGTGCCAGCAGGCGACCGAACACAGGGGGGGAGAACACTGAAGCTTTCTTT.

The V call is TRBV18, the J call TRBJ1-6; D gene uncertain. V lost 2 bases to trimming and J lost 8 bases, with 13 bases between them. The CDR3 is made up of 15 amino acids. CDR1 is KGHSH and CDR2 is LQKENI in the germline V gene. The chain's CDR3 is CASSPKEGLDSPLHF. The DNA for the CDR3 is TGTGCCAGCTCACCAAAGGAGGGCCTGGATTCACCCCTCCACTTT.

The chain is built from TRBV3-1 and TRBJ2-5; D is ambiguous. CDR1 LGHDT and CDR2 YNNKEL come from the germline V gene (reference sequence). The CDR3 totals 12 residues. V was trimmed by 2 bases and J by 1 base, leaving 2 bases between them. The CDR3 region is CASSQLQETQYF. CDR3 nucleotide sequence: TGTGCCAGCAGCCAACTCCAAGAGACCCAGTACTTC.

There are a few counts of this clonotype. The chain uses TRBV7-6 and TRBJ2-1; 8 bases line up with TRBD2. V lost 4 bases and J lost 5; bases outside the gene matches: 10. The V gene's germline CDR1 is SGHVS and CDR2 FNYEAQ. The CDR3 covers 16 residues. In nucleotides, the CDR3 is TGTGCCAGCAGCTCCCTACAGCGGGAGAGAAACAATGAGCAGTTCTTC. It yields the protein CASSSLQRERNNEQFF.

In this sample, this clonotype turned up a few times. V is TRBV9 and J is TRBJ1-5; possibly TRBD1 for D (5 bases). The ends were cut back, 0 bases at V and 0 bases at J, with 7 bases in the middle. Germline CDR1 is SGDLS and CDR2 is YYNGEE. This CDR3 is built from 15 residues. The DNA of the CDR3 is TGTGCCAGCAGCGTAGGGGGGTATAGCAATCAGCCCCAGCATTTT. Its protein product is CASSVGGYSNQPQHF.

The V call is TRBV6-1, the J call TRBJ1-1; D is ambiguous. This CDR3 region has 13 residues. V lost 3 bases, J lost 0 bases, and 5 bases lay in between. CDR1 is MNHNS, CDR2 SASEGT, per germline. CDR3 protein: CASSEALNTEAFF. The CDR3 DNA sequence: TGTGCCAGCAGTGAGGCGTTGAACACTGAAGCTTTCTTT.